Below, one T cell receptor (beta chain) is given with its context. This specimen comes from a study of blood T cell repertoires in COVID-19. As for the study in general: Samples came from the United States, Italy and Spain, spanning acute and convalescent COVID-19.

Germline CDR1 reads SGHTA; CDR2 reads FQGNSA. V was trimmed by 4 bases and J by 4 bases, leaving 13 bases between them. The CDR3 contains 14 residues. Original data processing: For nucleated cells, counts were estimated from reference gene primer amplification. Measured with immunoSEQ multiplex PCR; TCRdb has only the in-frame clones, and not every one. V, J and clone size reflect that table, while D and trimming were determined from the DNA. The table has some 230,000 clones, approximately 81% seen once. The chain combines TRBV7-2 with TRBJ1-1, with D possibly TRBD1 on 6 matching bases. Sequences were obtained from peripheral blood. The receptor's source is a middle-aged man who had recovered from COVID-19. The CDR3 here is CASSSQGISTEAFF. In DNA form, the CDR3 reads TGTGCCAGCAGCTCACAGGGTATTTCCACTGAAGCTTTCTTT. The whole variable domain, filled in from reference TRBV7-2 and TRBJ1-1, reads GAGVSQSPSNKVTEKGKDVELRCDPISGHTALYWYRQSLGQGLEFLIYFQGNSAPDKSGLPSDRFSAERTGGSVSTLTIQRTQQEDSAVYLCASSSQGISTEAFFGQGTRLTVV.